This T cell receptor beta chain was identified in a study of B cell selection in AIRE deficiency. Of note for this clone: The antigen is unknown.

Using immunoSEQ multiplex PCR, the repertoire was profiled, and TCRdb retains in-frame clones only, with some absent. The sample consists of 13,000 to 15,000 clones, around 93% of them appearing once. CDR3 length equals 12 residues. V lost 6 bases and J 3 bases, leaving 9 bases between the germline ends. Germline CDR1 and CDR2: SGHTA and FQGTGA. Study-wide results and limits: Shorter CDR3s marked shared Treg sequences, biased toward few non-templated insertions.

Regulatory T cells were sorted as CD4+CD25hiCD127low/negative. The receptor was derived from a human donor with AIRE deficiency. Sequencing was done on a sample of Tregs sorted from PBMCs. The chain carries TRBV7-3 and TRBJ2-7, with a possible D match to TRBD2 (6 bases). This CDR3 reads CASSWGVYEQYF. In DNA form, the CDR3 reads TGTGCCAGCAGTTGGGGGGTCTACGAGCAGTACTTC.